These T cell receptor beta chains were read from a single sample in a study of shared T cell receptors in the human thymus. Data came from immunoSEQ multiplex PCR; TCRdb stores just in-frame clones and leaves some out. This table has hundreds of thousands of clones, roughly 90% appearing once. The sample also formed part of further work on human thymus T cells.

Source material: thymocytes. All receptors derive from a boy under two years old with a congenital heart defect. Both conserved end residues are part of each CDR3. Fields, in order: J gene, D gene, V gene, clone size, CDR3 protein, CDR3 DNA. A D gene is named only where the DNA matches it firmly. Size tells how often a clone was seen (once, few, many) or the class of an expanded clone, and some rows leave it out.

>TRBJ1-1|TRBD1|TRBV11-1|NA
CASSWGQGNTEAFF
TGTGCCAGCAGCTGGGGACAGGGGAACACTGAAGCTTTCTTT
>TRBJ2-3|TRBD2|TRBV4-1|NA
CASSQDPPSGSPSDTQYF
TGCGCCAGCAGCCAAGATCCGCCTAGCGGGAGCCCATCGGATACGCAGTATTTT
>TRBJ2-1|TRBD2|TRBV7-2|NA
CASSRSSGGPGDEQFF
TGTGCCAGCAGCCGTAGTAGCGGGGGGCCAGGGGATGAGCAGTTCTTC
>TRBJ2-7|TRBD1|TRBV6-5|once
CASSPRDRACEQYF
TGTGCCAGCAGCCCCCGGGACAGGGCTTGCGAGCAGTACTTC
>TRBJ1-2|TRBD1|TRBV9|NA
CASSVDWGTGGNGYTF
TGTGCCAGCAGCGTAGATTGGGGGACAGGGGGGAATGGCTACACCTTC
>TRBJ2-5|NA|TRBV29-1|NA
CSVLSLEGVGETQYF
TGCAGCGTGTTAAGCCTAGAGGGGGTCGGAGAGACCCAGTACTTC
>TRBJ2-3|NA|TRBV25-1|NA
CASSEGDRTDTQYF
TGTGCCAGCAGTGAGGGCGACCGCACAGATACGCAGTATTTT
>TRBJ2-7|TRBD1|TRBV4-3|NA
CASSQDAIGSGTGMNYEQYF
TGCGCCAGCAGCCAAGATGCAATAGGGTCTGGGACAGGGATGAACTACGAGCAGTACTTC
>TRBJ2-7|TRBD1|TRBV27|NA
CASSFSGGQDHYEQYF
TGTGCCAGCAGTTTCTCCGGCGGACAGGACCACTACGAGCAGTACTTC
>TRBJ2-5|NA|TRBV5-4|NA
CASSSQETQYF
TGTGCCAGCAGCTCGCAAGAGACCCAGTACTTC
>TRBJ2-1|NA|TRBV9|NA
CASSVPNPGSYNEQFF
TGTGCCAGCAGCGTACCGAACCCCGGGTCTTACAATGAGCAGTTCTTC
>TRBJ2-3|NA|TRBV7-9|NA
CASSLDLDTQYF
TGTGCCAGCAGCCTCGACTTAGATACGCAGTATTTT
>TRBJ2-7|NA|TRBV27|NA
CASRGGRMPYEQYF
TGTGCCAGCAGGGGGGGACGGATGCCCTACGAGCAGTACTTC
>TRBJ2-5|TRBD2|TRBV11-2|NA
CASSSMAGDSQETQYF
TGTGCCAGCAGCTCGATGGCGGGGGACTCTCAAGAGACCCAGTACTTC
>TRBJ2-1|TRBD2|TRBV5-6|NA
CASSPRRGGRVNNEQFF
TGTGCCAGCAGCCCAAGGAGGGGCGGGAGGGTCAACAATGAGCAGTTCTTC
>TRBJ2-1|NA|TRBV7-6|NA
CASSFHGISSYNEQFF
TGTGCCAGCAGCTTCCACGGGATTTCTTCCTACAATGAGCAGTTCTTC
>TRBJ1-2|NA|TRBV21-1|NA
CASRSGTGVGNYGYTF
TGTGCCAGCAGGTCCGGGACAGGGGTAGGCAACTATGGCTACACCTTC
>TRBJ2-1|TRBD2|TRBV18|NA
CASSRLTSGSSYNEQFF
TGTGCCAGCTCGCGTTTGACTAGCGGGAGCTCCTACAATGAGCAGTTCTTC
>TRBJ2-3|TRBD2|TRBV9|NA
CASSGAGVGTDTQYF
TGTGCCAGCAGCGGGGCGGGAGTGGGAACAGATACGCAGTATTTT
>TRBJ2-3|TRBD1|TRBV6-6|NA
CASSYRGTGGVGTQYF
TGTGCCAGCAGTTACCGGGGGACAGGGGGCGTAGGTACGCAGTATTTT
>TRBJ2-1|TRBD2|TRBV7-2|NA
CASSLSSASGRNEQFF
TGTGCCAGCAGCTTAAGTTCGGCTAGCGGGAGAAATGAGCAGTTCTTC
>TRBJ2-5|TRBD2|TRBV11-2|NA
CASSLVGLAGVDETQYF
TGTGCCAGCAGCTTAGTGGGACTAGCGGGAGTAGATGAGACCCAGTACTTC
>TRBJ1-1|NA|TRBV23-1|NA
CASRKELDRNTEAFF
TGCGCCAGCAGAAAAGAATTGGACAGGAACACTGAAGCTTTCTTT
>TRBJ2-1|TRBD2|TRBV5-4|NA
CASSLEPSGRGNEQFF
TGTGCCAGCAGCTTGGAGCCTAGCGGGAGAGGAAATGAGCAGTTCTTC
>TRBJ2-6|NA|TRBV4-3|NA
CASSQDCQGRSGANVLTF
TGCGCCAGCAGCCAAGATTGCCAGGGTCGCTCTGGGGCCAACGTCCTGACTTTC